This T cell receptor beta chain appears in the sequencing data of a study of cytomegalovirus exposure and HLA in healthy donors (dated by TCRdb to between 2016 and 2019). In terms of the full investigation: According to an earlier analysis of around 600 of the donors, 150 million to 200 million T cells yielded over 100 million unique TCR beta sequences and less than 300 Gb of sequence data. Besides the first cohort of roughly 640 subjects, a separate validation cohort made up of roughly 130 different subjects was used. In a later analysis, previously published TCR beta repertoires from 600 to 850 donors were re-analyzed and high-resolution HLA genotyping was added so that TCR occurrence patterns could be studied. In a later genetic analysis, genome-wide SNP genotypes for 398 of the 666 donors were used, and that subset was treated as a discovery cohort. The study aimed to test whether signatures of past pathogen exposure could be identified by cataloging public T cell receptors. Every repertoire in the discovery cohort had been generated on one and the same sequencing platform. Across 398 genotyped donors of the cohort, an average of 235,054 unique TCR beta nucleotide sequences per donor were sequenced, and roughly 18% of those sequences were non-productive. The study combined high-throughput TCR immunosequencing, statistical association of individual TCRs with disease status, and machine learning to predict cytomegalovirus infection status. Alongside the repertoire data, information on donor age, sex, ethnicity and CMV serostatus was compiled. A handful of DR-DQ haplotypes were handled as single units for association and clustering because linkage in the cohort was strong. Rather than using new phenotypic data, the later analysis identified candidate immune exposures from TCR beta sequences and from how often those sequences occurred across donors. An earlier analysis of more than 450 of the donors used high-throughput TCR beta sequencing to judge whether each TCR beta V gene segment behaved as functional or pseudogenic. HLA typing covered class I and class II loci at four-digit resolution. The number of typed donors differed by locus: roughly 629-640 for A, B, C, DRB1 and DQB1; 500 to 550 for DQA1; 606 for DPA1; and some 450 for DPB1. The study profiled the T cell repertoires of about 640 subjects by immunosequencing and related them to cytomegalovirus serostatus. Roughly 300 gigabases of sequencing data and 70 million to 100 million unique TCR sequences were included in an early release covering roughly 600 HLA-typed donors. The genetic ancestry cluster associated with self-reported Caucasian donors included 81% of the roughly 360 genotyped donors. Here is what the overall study found, with its caveats: Correlated functional status among segregating V segments might reflect linkage disequilibrium, but an unknown experimental factor could not be ruled out. A later analysis associated 15,000 to 20,000 TCR beta sequences with specific HLA alleles at a false discovery rate of 0.05. A later analysis found that TCR association rates varied across HLA loci, with DRB1 alleles showing the most associated TCRs and HLA-C alleles the fewest. The authors suggested that the approach could potentially be extended to other disease states and immunological phenotypes. Most TCR sequences were seen in very few donors, while some public TCRs were found in many individuals. Because the 87-base-pair reads could not distinguish some IMGT-functional V segments, including TRBV6-2 and TRBV6-3, those segments were excluded. V-gene and J-gene trimming of TCR beta chains was associated with a missense DCLRE1C variant in a later genetic analysis, and the association was replicated in an independent cohort. In an earlier analysis of fewer than 750 of the donors, most TCR beta V segments were observed in productive rearrangements about 90% or about 30% of the time, broadly matching IMGT annotations. The classifier was reported to diagnose cytomegalovirus status with high specificity and sensitivity in both the original cohort and the validation cohort. In a later analysis, several top co-occurrence clusters were reported to appear linked to parvovirus B19, influenza, CMV and Epstein-Barr virus. A later genetic analysis reported fewer N-insertions in productive TCRs among donors in an Asian-associated ancestry cluster than the roughly 640-donor mean. A further reported finding was that TCR beta sequences accurately predicted the HLA-A and HLA-B alleles for most subjects in the first cohort. The earlier analysis of some 540 of the donors excluded approximately 15 rarely observed V segments, including chromosome 9 orphons, because counts were too low. The presence/absence analyses assumed that sequencing depth was roughly uniform across donors, and that assumption may not be true. In vitro tests confirmed that three of the cytomegalovirus-associated TCR beta chains recognize cytomegalovirus antigens. Because HLA typing was unavailable for some donors at each locus, only the typed subset was used in association tests. The only immune exposure information available for the cohort was CMV serostatus. In a later analysis, HLA-associated TCR beta chains were found to be more clonally expanded and to have lower generation probabilities than equally common non-associated chains. Only TCR beta chains were sequenced in this cohort, and the absence of alpha or paired-chain data limited detectable features. In a later analysis, most CMV-associated TCR beta chains were found to appear HLA-restricted, with HLA associations seemingly driven largely by CMV exposure. The study gave a list of more than 150 TCR beta chains associated with cytomegalovirus. A cluster of highly shared sequence variants was judged likely to represent a technical artifact of the sequencing pipeline. Assigning TCR associations to individual alleles was difficult when HLA alleles, especially DR and DQ, strongly co-occurred.

Receptors were amplified or captured by the immunoSEQ multiplex PCR assay. For the multiplex PCR, a mixture combining 60 forward primers for TCR Vbeta segments and 13 reverse primers for TCR Jbeta segments was used. A multiplex PCR assay on genomic DNA amplified the CDR3 region of rearranged TCR beta genes. Amplified TCR beta libraries were sequenced as 87-base-pair reads on the Illumina HiSeq System. The original pipeline was this. Across the 700 or so repertoires, a later analysis counted 75 million to 90 million unique TCR beta chains, roughly 11 million of which were shared by at least two donors. To remove PCR and sequencing errors, raw reads were error-corrected and collapsed into unique sequences using a nearest-neighbor algorithm that merged closely related sequences. V, D and J gene segments were assigned by aligning CDR3 sequences to IMGT reference sequences. Each retained sequence needed at least a six-nucleotide match to both a V gene segment and a J gene segment. A rearrangement counted as productive if the CDR3 had no stop codons and remained in frame with V and J, and every other rearrangement counted as non-productive. CDR3 was defined by IMGT convention, running from the second conserved V-encoded cysteine to the conserved J-encoded phenylalanine. Sequences without an unambiguous match to a single V gene segment were excluded from the earlier analysis of 450 to 650 of the donors. In an earlier analysis of 587 of the donors, a V segment was called functional when productive rearrangements were above 56.7%, and segregating when the standard deviation between donors exceeded 5%. A statistical classification framework was developed to diagnose cytomegalovirus status using the catalog of TCR beta chain sequences. In a later analysis, TCR nucleotide sequences were compared against IMGT/GENE-DB human TR gene sequences so that V and J genes could be assigned. A later analysis assigned CDR3 sequences and most-parsimonious VDJ recombination scenarios with the TCRdist pipeline. In a later analysis, every TCR beta chain was defined by the combination of its CDR3 amino acid sequence and its V-gene family, and reads without a unique V-gene family were dropped. A later analysis removed 550 to 650 highly shared, low-generation-probability nucleotide sequences to deal with suspected cross-contamination and a sequencing artifact. In a later analysis, a clonal expansion index for each public chain was calculated from normalized within-repertoire ranks of inferred template counts. In a later analysis, generation probabilities were computed using a VDJ recombination model fitted to out-of-frame rearrangements, and the results were checked against IGoR. In a later analysis, TCR-TCR, TCR-HLA and TCR-CMV co-occurrence was scored with hypergeometric tests, and a repertoire-size bias correction was applied to TCR pairs. False discovery rates were estimated in a later analysis by permuting HLA or CMV assignments 20 times. In a later analysis, co-occurring TCRs were grouped with DBSCAN, and TCRdist sequence similarity was added when clustering was performed within HLA-allele-positive subsets. For co-occurrence clustering, repertoires with fewer than 30,000 or more than 120,000 public chains were excluded, along with four or five repertoires with anomalous nucleotide sharing. This immuneACCESS table, as held by TCRdb, lists in-frame sequences with V and J called but not all clones. Of the missing ones, under half trace to an unresolved V gene in checked studies; the others have no known cause. The DNA gave D and trimming, while V, J and clone size come from that table. This sample gives under 170,000 clones in total; roughly 80% of them show up just once. The ten largest clonotypes hold about 3.5% of the sample.

A note on this clone: The antigen it recognizes is unknown. The sample holds no much larger clone one base away, and base qualities are not on file.

The CDR3 spans 14 residues, from the cysteine through the phenylalanine. The sequence is cut down to CDR3 DNA, 42 bases in frame from base 1. CDR1 and CDR2, per the germline V gene, are SGHTS and YDEGEE. Here V drops 4 bases and J drops 1 base, and the junction holds 3 bases not matched to any gene. The cohort comprised some 680 healthy bone marrow donors. Cohort members were all nominally healthy when sampled, although unrecorded immune exposures were likely present. Of the 690 or so cohort members, around 290 had positive CMV serostatus and 350 to 450 had negative CMV serostatus, and CMV serostatus was not recorded for the donor. Every donor gave a peripheral blood sample, and the peripheral blood mononuclear cells from that sample were used for TCR beta sequencing. The Qiagen DNeasy Blood Extraction Kit was used to extract genomic DNA from the blood cell samples.

Sequenced material: PBMCs. The chain joins TRBV5-8 to TRBJ2-5, with 8 middle bases fitting TRBD1. The receptor's source is a human donor in good health. The DNA reads TGTGCCAGCAGCCCGACAGGGGTCCAAGAGACCCAGTACTTC. Its translation reads: CASSPTGVQETQYF.